The rows below give T cell receptor beta chains drawn from one sample of a study of blood T cell repertoires in COVID-19. TCRdb's table, derived via immunoSEQ multiplex PCR, lists solely in-frame clones and lacks some. The sample consists of 70,000 to 90,000 clones, around 89% of them appearing once. The sequenced sample was PBMCs or T cells enriched from blood (not recorded which). The receptors were gathered from a woman in her forties or fifties with acute COVID-19. Both conserved end residues are part of each CDR3.

cdr3_length,j_call,v_call,cdr3_aa
18,TRBJ1-5,TRBV19,CASSISPDRPYSNQPQHF
14,TRBJ2-7,TRBV6-4,CASSASESSYEQYF
16,TRBJ1-2,TRBV3-1/TRBV3-2,CASSQASGQGMGENTF
16,TRBJ1-6,TRBV9,CASSVATTPYNSPLHF
13,TRBJ2-7,TRBV30,CAWSVGSGYEQYF
16,TRBJ2-5,TRBV30,CAWSPLEREGRETQYF
13,TRBJ2-7,TRBV9,CASTRGGMGEQYF
16,TRBJ1-2,TRBV5-1,CASSLTGTGGTYGYTF
14,TRBJ1-4,TRBV11-3,CASSSKEGREKLFF
18,TRBJ1-2,TRBV3-1/TRBV3-2,CASSQDPRAGGVGYGYTF
15,TRBJ1-6,TRBV28,CASSAPDRENSPLHF
11,TRBJ1-2,TRBV6-5,CASGSGYGYTF
16,TRBJ2-1,TRBV3-1/TRBV3-2,CASRRRDGRRHNEQFF
15,TRBJ1-6,TRBV2,CASSTGPGYNSPLHF
17,TRBJ1-2,TRBV3-1/TRBV3-2,CASSQGVGTGLLYGYTF
14,TRBJ1-2,TRBV19,CASRGTNSLNGYTF
16,TRBJ2-1,TRBV27,CASSLTSGGRDNEQFF
15,TRBJ2-1,TRBV7-9,CASSLGAGVGNEQFF
15,TRBJ1-4,TRBV6-1,CASSEPGQNWEKLFF
12,TRBJ1-5,TRBV12-3/TRBV12-4,CASSFASQPQHF
15,TRBJ1-5,TRBV5-1,CASSFFPGSNQPQHF
16,TRBJ2-6,TRBV5-5,CASSLAQASGANVLTF
15,TRBJ1-1,TRBV5-1,CASSLMTGKTTEAFF
14,TRBJ2-1,TRBV3-1/TRBV3-2,CASSPPGHYNEQFF
13,TRBJ1-1,TRBV6-5,CATRDTLNTEAFF
14,TRBJ2-1,TRBV5-6,CASSWGQSYNEQFF
14,TRBJ2-7,TRBV13,CASSLGQGMNEQYF
20,TRBJ1-1,TRBV21-1,CASSKDRTDPLAPPNTEAFF
11,TRBJ2-5,TRBV7-9,CASSLTGAEYF
16,TRBJ2-3,TRBV7-6,CASSLGRTNYRDTQYF
18,TRBJ2-3,TRBV7-9,CASSLLQTGTGSTDTQYF
15,TRBJ2-7,TRBV5-1,CASSFNGQGVNEQYF
16,TRBJ2-2,TRBV7-8,CASSLVLGAGTGELFF
14,TRBJ2-1,TRBV10-3,CAILRESGANEQFF
17,TRBJ2-1,TRBV9,CASSVDSVLASYNEQFF
15,TRBJ2-7,TRBV10-3,CTISELEAGVGEQYF
17,TRBJ2-5,TRBV4-1,CASSQVAARGQQETQYF
13,TRBJ1-6,TRBV30,CAWRPDRDSPLHF
15,TRBJ1-1,TRBV5-1,CASSLFGGAETEAFF
16,TRBJ2-7,TRBV4-3,CASSQDLLAGSYEQYF
17,TRBJ2-6,TRBV5-1,CASSWTIQGFGANVLTF
14,TRBJ1-2,TRBV10-3,CAIRETQGYGGYTF
14,TRBJ2-3,TRBV7-9,CASSFRPETDTQYF
20,TRBJ2-7,TRBV5-5,CASSVKTGTGIGGRAYEQYF
15,TRBJ1-6,TRBV6-5,CASSYGQGLNSPLHF
16,TRBJ1-6,TRBV5-1,CASSLGSDRGESPLHF
15,TRBJ2-7,TRBV14,CASSVTQGTAYEQYF
13,TRBJ1-1,TRBV10-2,CASRRESHTEAFF
16,TRBJ2-3,TRBV5-6,CASSFLTGGRTDTQYF
14,TRBJ2-7,TRBV19,CASSPQDSNYEQYF
13,TRBJ2-5,TRBV29-1,CSVSDRQQETQYF
11,TRBJ1-6,TRBV7-9,CASGENSPLHF
13,TRBJ2-1,TRBV12-5,CASGLEIINEQFF